The sequence of this T cell receptor beta chain was determined in a study of early T cells in non-severe SARS-CoV-2 infection. Study-level results: VDJdb matching, biased toward anti-spike CD8 responses, missed private and CD4 specificities.

The J segment lost 8 bases and the V segment lost 5 bases, leaving 1 base of the junction unmatched. Germline-derived CDR1 and CDR2 are SEHNR and FQNEAQ (reference sequence). The CDR3 totals 11 residues. cDNA molecules, individually, were tagged with unique molecular identifiers. TCRdb re-derived calls from the 5' RACE reads in MiXCR, one entry per CDR3 protein. The repertoire holds more than 80,000 distinct CDR3 sequences, with over 15% as singletons. Notes on this clonotype: The antigen is not known.

Sequenced material: whole blood. The gene calls are TRBV7-9 and TRBJ2-3; 7 positions agree with TRBD2. The sequence was collected from an adult who was a healthcare worker with PCR-confirmed SARS-CoV-2 infection or an uninfected control (not recorded which). The CDR3 DNA is TGTGCCAGCAGCAGGGAGGGTACGCAGTATTTT. Translating it yields CASSREGTQYF.